The clone carrying this TCR beta chain was seen at least ten times. Next came a second PCR, run for about 7 to 12 cycles, which used a sample-barcoded 5' primer along with a J-beta primer mix. Unique molecular identifiers of 12 random nucleotides labeled each cDNA. Individual samples furnished no less than 2.5 million CDR3-containing paired-end reads apiece. TCRdb re-analysed the 5' RACE reads in MiXCR, keeping a single row per CDR3 protein. The table includes approximately 680,000 distinct CDR3 sequences, approximately 30% detected once. The data belong to a study of blood T cells in healthy people across ages. The authors isolated at least 6.5 million PBMCs per sample. With V trimmed by 8 bases and J by 1 base, 2 bases remained unmatched. The CDR3 has 13 amino acids. CDR1 and CDR2 from the germline V gene are LNHNV and YYDKDF (reference sequence).

Material for sequencing was blood. The sequence was obtained from a woman aged 80 or over in good health. The rearrangement joins TRBV15 to TRBJ1-5; TRBD1 matches 7 bases. CDR3 protein: CATAGGSNQPQHF. The CDR3 region has the DNA TGTGCCACCGCAGGGGGAAGCAATCAGCCCCAGCATTTT.